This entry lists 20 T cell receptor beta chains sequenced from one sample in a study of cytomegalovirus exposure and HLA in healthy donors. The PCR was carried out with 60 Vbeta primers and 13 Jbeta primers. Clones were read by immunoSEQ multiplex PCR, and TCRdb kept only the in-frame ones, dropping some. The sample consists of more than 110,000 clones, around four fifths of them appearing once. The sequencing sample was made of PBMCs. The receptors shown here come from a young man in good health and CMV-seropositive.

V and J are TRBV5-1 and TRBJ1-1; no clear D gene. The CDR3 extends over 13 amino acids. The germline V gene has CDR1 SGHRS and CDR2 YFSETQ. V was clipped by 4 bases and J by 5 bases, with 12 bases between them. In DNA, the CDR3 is TGCGCCAGCAGCCCGGGGTGGCGTACTGAAGCTTTCTTT. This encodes CASSPGWRTEAFF.

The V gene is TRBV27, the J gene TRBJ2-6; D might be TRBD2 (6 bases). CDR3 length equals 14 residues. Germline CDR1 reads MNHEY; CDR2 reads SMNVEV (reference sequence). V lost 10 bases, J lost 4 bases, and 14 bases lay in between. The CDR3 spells CANVGGPGANVLTF. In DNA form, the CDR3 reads TGTGCCAACGTGGGGGGTCCCGGGGCCAACGTCCTGACTTTC.

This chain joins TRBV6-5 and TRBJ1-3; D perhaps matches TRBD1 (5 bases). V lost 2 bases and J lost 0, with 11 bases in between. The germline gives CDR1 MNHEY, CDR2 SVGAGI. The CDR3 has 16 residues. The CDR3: CASSYVGQGSGNTIYF. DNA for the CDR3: TGTGCCAGCAGTTACGTAGGTCAGGGCTCTGGAAACACCATATATTTT.

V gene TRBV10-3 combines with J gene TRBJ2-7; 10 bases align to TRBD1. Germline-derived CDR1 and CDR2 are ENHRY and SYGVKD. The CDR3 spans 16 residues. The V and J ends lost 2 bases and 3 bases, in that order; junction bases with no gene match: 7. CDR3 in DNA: TGTGCCATCAGTGAGGGGGGCGGACAGGGGGTCTACGAGCAGTACTTC. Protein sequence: CAISEGGGQGVYEQYF.

The chain's CDR3 is CASSLSGFTDTQYF. CDR3 nucleotide sequence: TGTGCCAGCAGCTTAAGCGGGTTCACAGATACGCAGTATTTT. The chain links TRBV7-7 to TRBJ2-3; D might be TRBD2 (6 bases). The CDR3 length is 14 residues. Trimming left V 2 bases short and J 2 bases short, with 8 bases between. Germline V gene sequence: CDR1 SSHAT, CDR2 FNYEAQ (reference sequence).

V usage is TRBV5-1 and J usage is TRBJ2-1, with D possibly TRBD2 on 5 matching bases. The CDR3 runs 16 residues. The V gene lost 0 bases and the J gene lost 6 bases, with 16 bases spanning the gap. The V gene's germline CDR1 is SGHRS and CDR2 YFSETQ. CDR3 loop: CASSLGWEVGINEQFF. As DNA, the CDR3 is TGCGCCAGCAGCTTGGGGTGGGAAGTCGGGATCAATGAGCAGTTCTTC.

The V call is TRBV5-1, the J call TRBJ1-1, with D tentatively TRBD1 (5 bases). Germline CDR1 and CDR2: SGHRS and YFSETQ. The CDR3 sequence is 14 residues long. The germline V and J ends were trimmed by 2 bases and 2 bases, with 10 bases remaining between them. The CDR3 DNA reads TGCGCCAGCAGCTTTCAGGGAGGAAACACTGAAGCTTTCTTT. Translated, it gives CASSFQGGNTEAFF.

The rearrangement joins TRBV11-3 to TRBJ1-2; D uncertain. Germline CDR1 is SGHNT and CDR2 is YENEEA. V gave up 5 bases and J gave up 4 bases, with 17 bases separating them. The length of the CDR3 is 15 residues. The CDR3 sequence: CASSPGSGGIYGYTF. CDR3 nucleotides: TGTGCCAGCAGCCCCGGATCCGGCGGCATCTATGGCTACACCTTC.

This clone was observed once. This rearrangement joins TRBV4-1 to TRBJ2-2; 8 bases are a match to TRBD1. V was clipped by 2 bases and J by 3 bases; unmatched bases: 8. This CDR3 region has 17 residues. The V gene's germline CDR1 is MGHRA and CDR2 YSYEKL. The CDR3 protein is CASSQMPRTGHTGELFF. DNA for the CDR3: TGCGCCAGCAGCCAAATGCCTCGGACAGGGCACACCGGGGAGCTGTTTTTT.

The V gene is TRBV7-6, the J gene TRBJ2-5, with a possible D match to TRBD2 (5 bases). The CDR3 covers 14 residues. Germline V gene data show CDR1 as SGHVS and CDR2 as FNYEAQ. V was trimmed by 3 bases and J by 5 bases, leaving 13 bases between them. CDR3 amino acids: CASSLGVGMETQYF. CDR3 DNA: TGTGCCAGCAGCTTGGGAGTTGGCATGGAGACCCAGTACTTC.

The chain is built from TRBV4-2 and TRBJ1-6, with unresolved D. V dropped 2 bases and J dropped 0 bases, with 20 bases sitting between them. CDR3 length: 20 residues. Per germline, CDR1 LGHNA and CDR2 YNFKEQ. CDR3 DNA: TGTGCCAGCAGCCAAAACTTACTTAAACCTTTATCCTCCTATAATTCACCCCTCCACTTT. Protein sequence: CASSQNLLKPLSSYNSPLHF.

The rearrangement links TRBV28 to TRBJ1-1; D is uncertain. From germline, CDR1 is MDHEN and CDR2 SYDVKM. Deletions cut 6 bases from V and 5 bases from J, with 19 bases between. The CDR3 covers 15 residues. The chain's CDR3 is CASSPGFAPGTEAFF. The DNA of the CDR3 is TGTGCCAGCAGCCCAGGATTTGCCCCGGGGACTGAAGCTTTCTTT. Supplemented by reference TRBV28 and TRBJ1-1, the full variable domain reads DVKVTQSSRYLVKRTGEKVFLECVQDMDHENMFWYRQDPGLGLRLIYFSYDVKMKEKGDIPEGYSVSREKKERFSLILESASTNQTSMYLCASSPGFAPGTEAFFGQGTRLTVV.

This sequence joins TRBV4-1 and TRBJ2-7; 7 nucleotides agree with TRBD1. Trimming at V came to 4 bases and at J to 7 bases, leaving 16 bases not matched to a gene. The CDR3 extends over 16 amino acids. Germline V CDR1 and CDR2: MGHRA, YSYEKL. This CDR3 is CASSPRSGTVPAEQYF. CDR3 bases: TGCGCCAGCAGCCCCCGGTCCGGGACAGTACCCGCGGAGCAGTACTTC.

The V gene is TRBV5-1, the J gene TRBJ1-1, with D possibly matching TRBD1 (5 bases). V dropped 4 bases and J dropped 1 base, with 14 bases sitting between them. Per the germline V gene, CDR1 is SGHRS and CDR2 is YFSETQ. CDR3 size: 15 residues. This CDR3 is CASSPIGGKNTEAFF. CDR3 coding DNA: TGCGCCAGCAGCCCCATTGGGGGGAAGAACACTGAAGCTTTCTTT.

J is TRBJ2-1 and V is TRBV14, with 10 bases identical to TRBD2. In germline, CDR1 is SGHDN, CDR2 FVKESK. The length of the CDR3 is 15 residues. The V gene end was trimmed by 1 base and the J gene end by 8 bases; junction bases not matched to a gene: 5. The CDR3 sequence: CASSQGVAGGYEQFF. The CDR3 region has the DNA TGTGCCAGCAGCCAAGGGGTAGCGGGGGGCTATGAGCAGTTCTTC.

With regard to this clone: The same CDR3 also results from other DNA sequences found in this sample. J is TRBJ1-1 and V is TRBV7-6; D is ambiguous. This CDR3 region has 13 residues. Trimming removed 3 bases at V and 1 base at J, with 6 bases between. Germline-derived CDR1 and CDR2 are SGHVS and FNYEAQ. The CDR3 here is CASSFSGNTEAFF. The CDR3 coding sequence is TGTGCCAGCAGCTTTTCAGGGAACACTGAAGCTTTCTTT.

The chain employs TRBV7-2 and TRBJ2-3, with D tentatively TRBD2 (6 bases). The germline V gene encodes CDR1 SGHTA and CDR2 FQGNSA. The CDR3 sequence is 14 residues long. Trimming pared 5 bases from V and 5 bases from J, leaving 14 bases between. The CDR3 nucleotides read TGTGCCAGCAGCCTAGGACTAACCGGAGATACGCAGTATTTT. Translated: CASSLGLTGDTQYF.

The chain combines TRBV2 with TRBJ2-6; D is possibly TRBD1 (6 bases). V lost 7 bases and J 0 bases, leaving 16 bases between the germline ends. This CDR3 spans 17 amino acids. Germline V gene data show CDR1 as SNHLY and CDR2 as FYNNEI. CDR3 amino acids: CASTRDQGISGANVLTF. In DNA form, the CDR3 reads TGTGCCAGCACGAGGGATCAGGGGATCTCTGGGGCCAACGTCCTGACTTTC.

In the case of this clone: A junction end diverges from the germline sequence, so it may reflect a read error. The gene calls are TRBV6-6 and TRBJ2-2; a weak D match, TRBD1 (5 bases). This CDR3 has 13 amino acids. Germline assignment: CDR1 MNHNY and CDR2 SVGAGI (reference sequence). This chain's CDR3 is CASTPGNAGELFF. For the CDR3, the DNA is TGTGCCAGCACCCCAGGGAACGCCGGGGAGCTGTTTTTT.

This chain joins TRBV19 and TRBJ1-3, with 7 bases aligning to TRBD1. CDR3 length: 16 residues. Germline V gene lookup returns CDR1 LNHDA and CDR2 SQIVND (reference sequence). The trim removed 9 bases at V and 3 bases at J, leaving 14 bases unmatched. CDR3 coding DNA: TGTGCCAGCCGTCGAAACCAGGGGGTCGATGGAAACACCATATATTTT. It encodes CASRRNQGVDGNTIYF.